One and the same sample provided the 12 T cell receptor beta chains below, sequenced in a study of T cell repertoires in cytomegalovirus infection. MiXCR was run by TCRdb on the reads, yielding one entry per CDR3 protein. The sample records 560,000 or so distinct CDR3 sequences, approximately 15% being singletons. The sample consisted of CD8+ T cells from PBMCs. Source of these receptors: a human donor in good health (CMV status not recorded). Some clones in this sample may be carry-over from other donors' samples.

V is TRBV15 and J is TRBJ2-3; 7 bases map to TRBD2. The CDR3 spans 16 residues. Germline V gene lookup returns CDR1 LNHNV and CDR2 YYDKDF (reference sequence). V trimming: 1 base; J trimming: 2 bases; junction bases outside the gene matches: 6. For the CDR3, the DNA is TGTGCCACCAGCAGAGCCCGGGGGGACCTCACAGATACGCAGTATTTT. This sequence encodes CATSRARGDLTDTQYF.

This clonotype was seen a handful of times. J is TRBJ2-7 and V is TRBV14, with 9 bases lining up with TRBD1. Germline V CDR1 and CDR2: SGHDN, FVKESK. The CDR3 consists of 14 residues. V trimming: 6 bases; J trimming: 3 bases; junction bases outside the gene matches: 6. The CDR3 spells CASSGGQGNYEQYF. The CDR3 DNA reads TGTGCCAGCAGTGGGGGACAGGGTAACTACGAGCAGTACTTC. Full variable domain (outside the CDR3, taken from reference TRBV14 and TRBJ2-7): EAGVTQFPSHSVIEKGQTVTLRCDPISGHDNLYWYRRVMGKEIKFLLHFVKESKQDESGMPNNRFLAERTGGTYSTLKVQPAELEDSGVYFCASSGGQGNYEQYFGPGTRLTVT.

This clonotype was counted at least ten times. The chain carries TRBV28 and TRBJ2-7; D is ambiguous. This CDR3 region has 16 residues. V gave up 5 bases and J gave up 0 bases, with 17 bases separating them. Germline-derived CDR1 and CDR2 are MDHEN and SYDVKM. Here the CDR3 DNA reads TGTGCCAGCAGTCAGAGATTCATATCCCTCTCCTACGAGCAGTACTTC. Translating it yields CASSQRFISLSYEQYF. The entire variable domain, with the rest obtained from reference TRBV28 and TRBJ2-7, is as follows: DVKVTQSSRYLVKRTGEKVFLECVQDMDHENMFWYRQDPGLGLRLIYFSYDVKMKEKGDIPEGYSVSREKKERFSLILESASTNQTSMYLCASSQRFISLSYEQYFGPGTRLTVT.

This rearrangement joins TRBV5-1 to TRBJ2-3; 15 bases line up with TRBD2. The junction had 16 bases not matched to a gene; V was cut back by 2 bases and J by 6 bases. Germline CDR1 and CDR2: SGHRS and YFSETQ. This CDR3 contains 20 residues. CDR3 nucleotides: TGCGCCAGCAGCTTAACCGGACTAGCGGGAGGGCAGACCCTAAAGGATACGCAGTATTTT. Translating it yields CASSLTGLAGGQTLKDTQYF.

This clonotype appeared many times. The chain uses TRBV7-9 and TRBJ2-1, with 11 bases aligning to TRBD2. The CDR3 totals 14 residues. V was clipped by 5 bases and J by 10 bases; unmatched bases: 7. Germline V gene data show CDR1 as SEHNR and CDR2 as FQNEAQ (reference sequence). This CDR3 is CASSVPGLAVEQFF. The CDR3 DNA reads as TGTGCCAGCAGCGTCCCGGGACTAGCGGTAGAGCAGTTCTTC.

This sequence joins TRBV6-5 and TRBJ1-1; TRBD1 aligns across 8 bases. The CDR3 runs to 19 residues. Germline V gene sequence: CDR1 MNHEY, CDR2 SVGAGI. J was trimmed by 0 bases and V by 2 bases; bases with no gene match: 14. CDR3 DNA: TGTGCCAGCAGTTACGCCTCTTCCGGGACAGGCTCAATGAACACTGAAGCTTTCTTT. This gives the protein CASSYASSGTGSMNTEAFF.

A few counts support this clonotype. The CDR3 sequence: CASSALLTYNEQFF. CDR3 nucleotide sequence: TGTGCCAGCAGCGCCCTCCTCACCTACAATGAGCAGTTCTTC. The V and J genes are TRBV7-3 and TRBJ2-1, with D uncertain. Trimming left V 5 bases short and J 2 bases short, with 10 bases between. This CDR3 has 14 residues. Per germline, CDR1 SGHTA and CDR2 FQGTGA.

This clonotype was counted only a few times. The chain recombines TRBV18 with TRBJ1-1; D is ambiguous. Germline loops: CDR1 KGHSH, CDR2 LQKENI. V was trimmed by 0 bases and J by 3 bases, leaving 11 bases between them. The CDR3 length is 15 residues. The CDR3 nucleotides are TGTGCCAGCTCACCACCGGCTCCATTTGACACTGAAGCTTTCTTT. Translating gives CASSPPAPFDTEAFF.

CDR3 in DNA: TGTGCCAGCAGTTCTACCCCTGGACAGGATTCCTTAGCCAAAAACATTCAGTACTTC. It translates to CASSSTPGQDSLAKNIQYF. The V call is TRBV28, the J call TRBJ2-4; 7 bases align to TRBD1. V shed 4 bases and J 0 bases; nucleotides not matched to a gene: 15. Germline CDR1 and CDR2: MDHEN and SYDVKM. CDR3 length: 19 amino acids.

The chain joins TRBV20-1 to TRBJ2-7; D is unresolved. The CDR3 has 12 amino acids. Germline V lookup: CDR1 DFQATT, CDR2 SNEGSKA (reference sequence). The V end was cut by 3 bases, the J end by 1 base, with 7 bases between. CDR3 DNA: TGCAGTGCTAGGGGGATTTCCTACGAGCAGTACTTC. Protein product: CSARGISYEQYF.

This clonotype has just a few counts. V gene TRBV7-9 combines with J gene TRBJ2-2, with D possibly being TRBD1 (7 bases). Germline V gene lookup returns CDR1 SEHNR and CDR2 FQNEAQ (reference sequence). The CDR3 spans 16 residues. V shed 5 bases and J shed 6 bases, with 19 bases lying between them. In DNA, the CDR3 is TGTGCCAGCAGCCCCAGGGGGGCCCGAGGGCCCGGGGAGCTGTTTTTT. Translating gives CASSPRGARGPGELFF.

At least ten counts were recorded for this clonotype. This chain connects TRBV6-1 to TRBJ1-1, with a weak D call TRBD1 (5 bases). The V gene lost 5 bases and the J gene lost 2 bases, with 30 bases spanning the gap. The germline V gene has CDR1 MNHNS and CDR2 SASEGT. CDR3 length equals 20 residues. The CDR3 DNA follows: TGTGCCAGCAGTAAGACGATCCTTGATACAGGCCTCCGGACAAACACTGAAGCTTTCTTT. Translated, it gives CASSKTILDTGLRTNTEAFF.